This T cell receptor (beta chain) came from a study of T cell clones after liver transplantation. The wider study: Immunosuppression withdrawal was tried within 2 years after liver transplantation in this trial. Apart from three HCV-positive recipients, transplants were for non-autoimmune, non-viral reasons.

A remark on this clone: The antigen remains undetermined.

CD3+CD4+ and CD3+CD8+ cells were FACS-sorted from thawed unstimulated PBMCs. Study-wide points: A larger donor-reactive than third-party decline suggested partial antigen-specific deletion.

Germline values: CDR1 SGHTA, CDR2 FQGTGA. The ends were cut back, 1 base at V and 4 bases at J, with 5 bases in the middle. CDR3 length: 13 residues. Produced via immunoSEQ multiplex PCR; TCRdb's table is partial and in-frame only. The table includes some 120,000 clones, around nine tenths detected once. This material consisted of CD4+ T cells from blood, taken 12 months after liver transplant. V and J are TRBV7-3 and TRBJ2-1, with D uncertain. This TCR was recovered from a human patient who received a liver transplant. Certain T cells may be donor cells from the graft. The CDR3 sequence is CASSLSEYNEQFF. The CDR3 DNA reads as TGTGCCAGCAGCTTAAGCGAATACAATGAGCAGTTCTTC. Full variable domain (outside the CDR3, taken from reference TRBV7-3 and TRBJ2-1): GAGVSQTPSNKVTEKGKYVELRCDPISGHTALYWYRQSLGQGPEFLIYFQGTGAADDSGLPNDRFFAVRPEGSVSTLKIQRTERGDSAVYLCASSLSEYNEQFFGPGTRLTVL.